The 10 T cell receptor beta chains below were found in one sample sequenced in a study of Ad26.COV2.S vaccination and SARS-CoV-2 variants. Stated treatment: some 20 received Ad26.COV2.S at low or high dose, single or two shots; about 5 received placebo; per-sample allocation not given. The investigators took samples on day 63 after the first vaccine or placebo injection. Profiled with immunoSEQ multiplex PCR; TCRdb holds only in-frame clones, not every one. The sample has under 300,000 clones, around 85% seen once; the top ten hold about 2.8%. Specimen: peripheral blood, collected in a trial of Ad26.COV2.S vaccine versus placebo. Source of these receptors: a person between 18 and 65 years old who received the Ad26.COV2.S COVID-19 vaccine or a placebo.

The rearrangement uses TRBV18 and TRBJ1-2; 7 bases agree with TRBD1. With V trimmed by 8 bases and J by 5 bases, 5 bases remained unmatched. The germline gives CDR1 KGHSH, CDR2 LQKENI. The CDR3 contains 12 residues. The CDR3, as DNA: TGTGCCAGCCAACAGGGGACTTATGGCTACACCTTC. It codes for CASQQGTYGYTF. The entire variable domain, with the rest obtained from reference TRBV18 and TRBJ1-2, is as follows: NAGVMQNPRHLVRRRGQEARLRCSPMKGHSHVYWYRQLPEEGLKFMVYLQKENIIDESGMPKERFSAEFPKEGPSILRIQQVVRGDSAAYFCASQQGTYGYTFGSGTRLTVV.

The chain carries TRBV7-9 and TRBJ2-3, with unresolved D. This CDR3 contains 14 residues. In germline, CDR1 is SEHNR, CDR2 FQNEAQ (reference sequence). The ends were cut back, 4 bases at V and 4 bases at J, with 12 bases in the middle. CDR3 bases: TGTGCCAGCAGCTCCCGGACCAATTCAGATACGCAGTATTTT. Translating it yields CASSSRTNSDTQYF.

The V gene is TRBV3-1 (or the pseudogene TRBV3-2), the J gene TRBJ2-1, with D uncertain. In germline, CDR1 is LGHDT, CDR2 YNNKEL (reference sequence). Trimming took 6 bases from V and 0 from J, leaving 12 bases between them. This CDR3 comprises 15 residues. CDR3 loop: CASRMTRSSYNEQFF. In DNA form, the CDR3 reads TGTGCCAGCAGGATGACACGGAGCTCCTACAATGAGCAGTTCTTC.

This rearrangement joins TRBV27 to TRBJ1-6; D ambiguous. Germline V CDR1 and CDR2: MNHEY, SMNVEV (reference sequence). The CDR3 is 14 amino acids. Trimming cost V 2 bases and J 10 bases, with 12 bases left between them. The CDR3 DNA follows: TGTGCCAGCAGTTTAGGGCCGAGGAGCTCACCCCTCCACTTT. Its protein is CASSLGPRSSPLHF.

Notes on this clone: The same CDR3 is also encoded by other DNA sequences in this sample. The chain couples TRBV6-5 to TRBJ2-2; 8 bases line up with TRBD1. The CDR3 is made up of 15 amino acids. V gave up 2 bases and J gave up 2 bases; unmatched junction bases: 1. Per the germline V gene, CDR1 is MNHEY and CDR2 is SVGAGI. The CDR3: CASSYQGANTGELFF. CDR3 DNA: TGTGCCAGCAGTTACCAGGGGGCCAACACCGGGGAGCTGTTTTTT.

V and J are TRBV9 and TRBJ1-3, with TRBD1 identical over 7 bases. CDR3 length: 17 residues. Germline assignment: CDR1 SGDLS and CDR2 YYNGEE. The V and J ends lost 3 bases and 0 bases, in that order; junction bases with no gene match: 9. For the CDR3, the DNA is TGTGCCAGCAGCGCCCCGACAGGGACCCTCTCTGGAAACACCATATATTTT. This codes for CASSAPTGTLSGNTIYF.

The chain's CDR3 is CASSLDRGRSYEQYF. The CDR3 DNA reads as TGTGCCAGCAGCTTAGACAGGGGTCGCTCCTACGAGCAGTACTTC. V usage is TRBV7-9 and J usage is TRBJ2-7; 7 nucleotides align to TRBD1. Germline values: CDR1 SEHNR, CDR2 FQNEAQ (reference sequence). The CDR3 totals 15 residues. J gave up 0 bases and V 1 base, and 3 bases lay outside the gene matches.

The V gene is TRBV2, the J gene TRBJ1-5; TRBD1 might be the D (5 bases). In germline, CDR1 is SNHLY, CDR2 FYNNEI. CDR3 length: 14 residues. The V and J ends lost 4 bases and 5 bases respectively, with 12 bases between them. Written as DNA, the CDR3 is TGTGCCAGCAGTGTGTCAGGGAAAGATCAGCCCCAGCATTTT. It yields the protein CASSVSGKDQPQHF.

The V and J genes are TRBV3-1 (or the pseudogene TRBV3-2) and TRBJ1-5; TRBD1 is a possible D gene (5 bases). CDR3 length: 16 residues. V lost 4 bases, J lost 0 bases, and 13 bases lay in between. The germline V gene encodes CDR1 LGHDT and CDR2 YNNKEL (reference sequence). CDR3 DNA: TGTGCCAGCAGCCCCCGGGGGGACTATAGCAATCAGCCCCAGCATTTT. Protein: CASSPRGDYSNQPQHF.

The chain joins TRBV15 to TRBJ2-1, with D uncertain. The CDR3 spans 12 residues. Germline V CDR1 and CDR2: LNHNV, YYDKDF (reference sequence). V lost 0 bases, J lost 12 bases, and 9 bases lay in between. DNA of the CDR3: TGTGCCACCAGCAGAGATCAGCCCCGGCAGTTCTTC. Its protein is CATSRDQPRQFF.